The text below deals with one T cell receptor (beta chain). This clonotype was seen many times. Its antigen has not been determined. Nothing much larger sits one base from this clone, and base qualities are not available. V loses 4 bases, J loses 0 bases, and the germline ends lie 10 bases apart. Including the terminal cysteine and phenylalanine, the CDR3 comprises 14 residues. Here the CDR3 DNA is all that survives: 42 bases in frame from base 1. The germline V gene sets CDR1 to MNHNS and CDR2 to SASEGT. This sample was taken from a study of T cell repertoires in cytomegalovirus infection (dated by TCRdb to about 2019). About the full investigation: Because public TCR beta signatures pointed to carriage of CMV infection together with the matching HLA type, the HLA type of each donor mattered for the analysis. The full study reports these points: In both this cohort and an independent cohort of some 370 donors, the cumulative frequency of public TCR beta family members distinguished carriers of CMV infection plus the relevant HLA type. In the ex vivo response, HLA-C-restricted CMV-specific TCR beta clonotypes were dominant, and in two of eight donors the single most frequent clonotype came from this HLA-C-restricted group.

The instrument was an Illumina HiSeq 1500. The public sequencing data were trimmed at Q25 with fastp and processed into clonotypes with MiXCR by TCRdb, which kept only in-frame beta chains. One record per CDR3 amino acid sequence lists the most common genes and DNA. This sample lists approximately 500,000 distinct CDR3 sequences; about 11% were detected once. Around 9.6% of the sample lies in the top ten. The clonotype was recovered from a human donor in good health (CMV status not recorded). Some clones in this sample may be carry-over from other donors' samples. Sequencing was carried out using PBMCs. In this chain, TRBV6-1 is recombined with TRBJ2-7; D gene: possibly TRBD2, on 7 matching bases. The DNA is TGTGCCAGCAGTGTAGGGGGGGACTCCTACGAGCAGTACTTC. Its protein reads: CASSVGGDSYEQYF.